Sequencing of this T cell receptor beta chain was carried out in a study of cytomegalovirus exposure and HLA in healthy donors. Study outcomes and limitations: In the 90 to 150 validation repertoires, more than 85% of cluster scores exceeded 0, per a later analysis. Accounts indicate the classifier identified cytomegalovirus status with strong specificity and sensitivity.

This CDR3 has 16 residues. A note on this clone: Its antigen is still unknown.

The protocol was immunoSEQ multiplex PCR, while the TCRdb copy is restricted to in-frame clones and leaves out a portion. The table includes some 220,000 clones, about 93% detected once. Specimen: PBMCs. The rearrangement uses TRBV21-1 and TRBJ1-3; the table's D gene call, TRBD1, was not cross checked with the DNA. TRBV21-1 is a documented pseudogene. The receptor was isolated from a woman younger than 35 in good health and CMV-seronegative. The CDR3 sequence: CASSPPGQGRENTIYF. CDR3 in DNA: TGTGCCAGCAGCCCACCGGGACAGGGGCGCGAAAACACCATATATTTT.